This TCR beta chain was sequenced in a study of CD8+ T cells in alopecia areata. General observations from the study: Sequencing of scalp tissue also captures the resident alphabeta T cells of normal skin. Normal scalp showed lower clonality than lesional scalp, especially alopecia totalis/universalis.

Sequencing used cDNA as its template, made by extracting RNA and reverse transcribing it. Some clones are missing from TCRdb's copy, which holds only in-frame ones; the method was immunoSEQ multiplex PCR. This sample has 110,000 to 150,000 clones, with around 60% found just once. To note about this clone: The antigen remains undetermined.

Sampling of alopecia areata patients yielded lesional scalp punch biopsies as well as peripheral blood. The specimen comprised CD4+ T cells sorted from blood, sampled at week 0. The receptor comes from a human donor with alopecia areata.

The CDR3 loop reads CATSRTLGVDTGELFF. The CDR3 DNA reads TGTGCCACCAGCCGAACATTAGGTGTGGACACCGGGGAGCTGTTTTTT. The chain joins TRBV15 to TRBJ2-2; D is unclear. Per germline, CDR1 LNHNV and CDR2 YYDKDF (reference sequence). CDR3 size: 16 residues. V was shortened by 5 bases and J by 3 bases, with 16 bases between the two germline ends.